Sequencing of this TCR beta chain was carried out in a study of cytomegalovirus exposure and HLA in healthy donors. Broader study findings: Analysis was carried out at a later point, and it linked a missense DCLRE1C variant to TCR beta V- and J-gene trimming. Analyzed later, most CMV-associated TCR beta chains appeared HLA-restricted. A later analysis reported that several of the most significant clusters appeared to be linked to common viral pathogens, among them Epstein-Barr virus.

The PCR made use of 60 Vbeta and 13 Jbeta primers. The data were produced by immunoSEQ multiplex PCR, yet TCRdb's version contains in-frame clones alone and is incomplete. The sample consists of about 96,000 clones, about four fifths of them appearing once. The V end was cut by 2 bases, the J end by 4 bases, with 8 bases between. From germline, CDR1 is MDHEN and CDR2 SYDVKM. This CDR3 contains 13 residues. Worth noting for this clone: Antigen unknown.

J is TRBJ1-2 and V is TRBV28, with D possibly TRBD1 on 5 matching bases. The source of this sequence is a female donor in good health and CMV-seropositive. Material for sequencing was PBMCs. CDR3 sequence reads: CASSLQGSYGYTF. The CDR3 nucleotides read TGTGCCAGCAGTTTACAGGGCTCCTATGGCTACACCTTC.